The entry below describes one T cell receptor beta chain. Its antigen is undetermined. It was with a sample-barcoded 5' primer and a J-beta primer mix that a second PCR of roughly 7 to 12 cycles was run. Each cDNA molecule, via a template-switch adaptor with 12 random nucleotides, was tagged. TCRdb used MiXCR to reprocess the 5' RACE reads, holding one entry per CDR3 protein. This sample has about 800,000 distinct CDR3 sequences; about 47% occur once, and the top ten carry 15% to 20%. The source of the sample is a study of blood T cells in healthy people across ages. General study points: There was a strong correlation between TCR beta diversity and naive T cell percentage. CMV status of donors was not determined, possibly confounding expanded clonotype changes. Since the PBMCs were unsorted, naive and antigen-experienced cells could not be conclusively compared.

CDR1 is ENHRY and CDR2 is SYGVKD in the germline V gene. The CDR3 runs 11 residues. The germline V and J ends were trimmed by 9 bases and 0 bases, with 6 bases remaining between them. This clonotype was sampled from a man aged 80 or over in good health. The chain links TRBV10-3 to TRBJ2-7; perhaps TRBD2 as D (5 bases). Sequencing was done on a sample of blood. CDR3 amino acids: CAIGSSYEQYF. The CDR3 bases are TGTGCCATAGGGAGCTCCTACGAGCAGTACTTC.